The next 30 T cell receptor beta chains were all read from a single sample in a study of cytotoxic CD8 clonotypes in ibrutinib-treated CLL. The table came from immunoSEQ multiplex PCR; TCRdb's copy has only in-frame clones and leaves some out. Of about 92,000 clones in the sample, approximately 71% were seen once. Sequenced material: PBMCs, taken after 24 months of ibrutinib treatment. These receptors all stem from a human donor with chronic lymphocytic leukemia.

The chain has TRBV18 and TRBJ1-2; 9 bases are a match to TRBD1. Germline V CDR1 and CDR2: KGHSH, LQKENI. The CDR3 totals 15 residues. J was trimmed by 3 bases and V by 2 bases; bases with no gene match: 4. The CDR3 sequence is CASSPGTGFDYGYTF. The CDR3 bases are TGTGCCAGCTCACCAGGGACAGGGTTCGACTATGGCTACACCTTC. Combining the CDR3 with reference TRBV18 and TRBJ1-2 gives the whole variable domain NAGVMQNPRHLVRRRGQEARLRCSPMKGHSHVYWYRQLPEEGLKFMVYLQKENIIDESGMPKERFSAEFPKEGPSILRIQQVVRGDSAAYFCASSPGTGFDYGYTFGSGTRLTVV.

The rearrangement links TRBV9 to TRBJ2-2, with TRBD1 matching over 7 bases. The CDR3 sequence is 14 residues long. V lost 4 bases, J lost 4 bases, and 4 bases stayed unmatched. From germline, CDR1 is SGDLS and CDR2 YYNGEE. In DNA form, the CDR3 reads TGTGCCAGCAGCTTAGGACAGGTCACCGGGGAGCTGTTTTTT. Translating gives CASSLGQVTGELFF.

In its sample, this clone ranks as medium-sized. V usage is TRBV5-1 and J usage is TRBJ2-7, with D perhaps matching TRBD1 (6 bases). The CDR3 totals 13 residues. The V end was cut by 4 bases, the J end by 0 bases, with 8 bases between. Looked up from germline, CDR1 is SGHRS and CDR2 is YFSETQ. CDR3 DNA sequence: TGCGCCAGCAGCGGGGACAACTCCTACGAGCAGTACTTC. This sequence encodes CASSGDNSYEQYF.

The chain links TRBV28 to TRBJ2-1; TRBD1 agrees at 8 bases. The CDR3 consists of 15 residues. After removal of 6 bases from V and 3 bases from J, the junction contained 7 bases not matched to a gene. Germline CDR1 reads MDHEN; CDR2 reads SYDVKM. The CDR3 DNA is TGTGCCAGCAGCTCAGGGGGCACCTACTACAATGAGCAGTTCTTC. It translates to CASSSGGTYYNEQFF.

The CDR3 nucleotides are TGTGCCAGCCATGGTGGGTGGGGGGGCGACTATGGCTACACCTTC. Protein sequence: CASHGGWGGDYGYTF. The rearrangement joins TRBV28 to TRBJ1-2; a weak D match, TRBD1 (6 bases). The CDR3 runs to 15 residues. V shed 8 bases and J shed 3 bases, with 19 bases lying between them. Germline V gives CDR1 MDHEN, CDR2 SYDVKM.

The rearrangement joins TRBV7-2 to TRBJ2-5; D remains ambiguous. The V end was cut by 7 bases, the J end by 1 base, with 16 bases between. Germline CDR1 reads SGHTA; CDR2 reads FQGNSA. This CDR3 region has 15 residues. CDR3 sequence reads: CASTSSGLGQETQYF. CDR3 DNA: TGTGCCAGCACCTCATCTGGATTGGGCCAAGAGACCCAGTACTTC.

The rearrangement uses TRBV28 and TRBJ1-5, with a possible D match to TRBD1 (6 bases). The V gene lost 8 bases and the J gene lost 2 bases, with 13 bases spanning the gap. Looked up from germline, CDR1 is MDHEN and CDR2 is SYDVKM. This CDR3 contains 14 residues. As DNA, the CDR3 is TGTGCCAGCCGAGGGGGTGGGGGCAATCAGCCCCAGCATTTT. Encoded protein: CASRGGGGNQPQHF.

The V and J genes are TRBV19 and TRBJ2-5, with D perhaps being TRBD1 or TRBD2 (6 bases each). V lost 2 bases and J lost 5, with 12 bases in between. The length of the CDR3 is 14 residues. CDR1 is LNHDA and CDR2 is SQIVND in the germline V gene (reference sequence). The CDR3 nucleotides are TGTGCCAGTAGTATATCTACAGGGAGGGAGACCCAGTACTTC. It codes for CASSISTGRETQYF.

This chain links TRBV13 with TRBJ2-7; 9 nucleotides line up with TRBD2. The CDR3 has 14 residues. Germline assignment: CDR1 PRHDT and CDR2 FYEKMQ (reference sequence). V trimming: 5 bases; J trimming: 4 bases; junction bases outside the gene matches: 6. In DNA, the CDR3 is TGTGCCAGCAGCCGTAGCGGGAGTAGGTACGAGCAGTACTTC. Amino acids: CASSRSGSRYEQYF.

The chain couples TRBV7-9 to TRBJ2-1, with unresolved D. This CDR3 contains 14 residues. V gave up 5 bases and J gave up 1 base, with 9 bases separating them. In germline, CDR1 is SEHNR, CDR2 FQNEAQ (reference sequence). This CDR3 is CASSIRGSYNEQFF. In DNA, the CDR3 is TGTGCCAGCAGCATCAGAGGTTCCTACAATGAGCAGTTCTTC.

The rearrangement uses TRBV7-9 and TRBJ1-1; D is ambiguous. V lost 1 base to trimming and J lost 5 bases, with 8 bases between them. The length of the CDR3 is 13 residues. Germline-derived CDR1 and CDR2 are SEHNR and FQNEAQ (reference sequence). This CDR3 reads CASSLEGGTEAFF. For the CDR3, the DNA is TGTGCCAGCAGCTTAGAGGGAGGGACTGAAGCTTTCTTT.

This rearrangement joins TRBV7-9 to TRBJ1-4, with 9 bases fitting TRBD1. CDR1 is SEHNR and CDR2 is FQNEAQ in the germline V gene (reference sequence). The CDR3 runs to 15 residues. Trimming removed 5 bases from V and 4 bases from J; junction bases left unmatched: 5. The CDR3 DNA reads TGTGCCAGCAGCAGAGGACAGGGGATTAATGAAAAACTGTTTTTT. Its protein is CASSRGQGINEKLFF.

In its sample, this clone was seen a few times. V is TRBV5-6 and J is TRBJ1-6, with TRBD1 identical over 11 bases. J lost 6 bases, V lost 4 bases, and 9 bases had no gene match. Germline V gives CDR1 SGHDT, CDR2 YYEEEE. The CDR3 has 17 residues. CDR3 nucleotides: TGTGCCAGCAGCGCCCGGGACAGGGGGATCGGTAATTCACCCCTCCACTTT. Its protein product is CASSARDRGIGNSPLHF.

The gene calls are TRBV2 and TRBJ2-3; 7 nucleotides align to TRBD2. CDR3 length: 14 amino acids. Germline trimming cut 6 bases from V and 2 bases from J; bases unmatched to any gene: 5. Germline V gene sequence: CDR1 SNHLY, CDR2 FYNNEI. CDR3 in amino acids: CASRLAPLTDTQYF. The CDR3 coding sequence is TGTGCCAGCAGACTAGCGCCTCTCACAGATACGCAGTATTTT.

CDR3 amino acids: CASSPQGMENSPLHF. CDR3 sequence (DNA): TGTGCCAGCTCACCGCAGGGGATGGAGAATTCACCCCTCCACTTT. The chain links TRBV18 to TRBJ1-6; a weak D match, TRBD1 (6 bases). CDR3 size: 15 residues. Germline V CDR1 and CDR2: KGHSH, LQKENI. V lost 3 bases, J lost 7 bases, and 13 bases lay in between.

The chain couples TRBV2 to TRBJ2-6; tentative D call: TRBD1 (6 bases). The CDR3 contains 17 residues. Germline V gives CDR1 SNHLY, CDR2 FYNNEI. Trimming removed 3 bases at V and 0 bases at J, with 12 bases between. DNA for the CDR3: TGTGCCAGCAGTGAGGGTCAGGGGTACTCTGGGGCCAACGTCCTGACTTTC. As protein: CASSEGQGYSGANVLTF.

The rearrangement links TRBV21-1 to TRBJ1-5. TRBV21-1 constitutes a pseudogene. The CDR3 is 14 amino acids. CDR3 in amino acids: CASQRDLFGQPQHF. Here the CDR3 DNA reads TGTGCCAGCCAAAGGGACCTGTTCGGTCAGCCCCAGCATTTT.

This chain links TRBV5-1 with TRBJ2-6, with 13 bases aligning to TRBD2. Trimming took 4 bases from V and 4 from J; bases not matched to a gene: 14. This CDR3 contains 20 residues. Germline loops: CDR1 SGHRS, CDR2 YFSETQ. The CDR3 DNA sequence: TGCGCCAGCAGCATATACTCGTCGACTAGCGGGGGGCGAGGGGCCAACGTCCTGACTTTC. Translation gives CASSIYSSTSGGRGANVLTF. Full variable domain (missing parts from reference TRBV5-1 and TRBJ2-6): KAGVTQTPRYLIKTRGQQVTLSCSPISGHRSVSWYQQTPGQGLQFLFEYFSETQRNKGNFPGRFSGRQFSNSRSEMNVSTLELGDSALYLCASSIYSSTSGGRGANVLTFGAGSRLTVL.

The rearrangement uses TRBV7-2 and TRBJ2-5; D unclear. CDR3 size: 13 residues. Germline V gene data show CDR1 as SGHTA and CDR2 as FQGNSA. V lost 1 base and J 5 bases, leaving 8 bases between the germline ends. The CDR3 DNA is TGTGCCAGCAGCTTAGACGGCAGGGAGACCCAGTACTTC. It encodes CASSLDGRETQYF.

Note on this clone: A read error may produce the germline difference seen at one junction end. This chain joins TRBV19 and TRBJ1-1; D remains ambiguous. CDR1 and CDR2 from the germline V gene are LNHDA and SQIVND (reference sequence). The CDR3 consists of 13 residues. The CDR3 bases are TGTGCCAGTAGTGTAGATAGGGACACTGAAGCTTTCTTT. Protein: CASSVDRDTEAFF.

The rearrangement links TRBV30 to TRBJ1-5, with D unclear. Germline CDR1 reads GTSNPN; CDR2 reads SVGIG (reference sequence). The CDR3 runs 15 residues. V gave up 1 base and J gave up 1 base, with 11 bases separating them. CDR3: CAWSGGLVSNQPQHF. CDR3 nucleotides: TGTGCCTGGAGTGGAGGGTTAGTAAGCAATCAGCCCCAGCATTTT.

The gene calls are TRBV6-6 and TRBJ1-5, with D hard to call. This CDR3 spans 13 amino acids. The V end was cut by 2 bases, the J end by 6 bases, with 8 bases between. Germline lookup yields CDR1 MNHNY and CDR2 SVGAGI (reference sequence). The CDR3 sequence: CASSYGRGQPQHF. CDR3 sequence (DNA): TGTGCCAGCAGTTACGGGCGAGGTCAGCCCCAGCATTTT.

The chain recombines TRBV6-6 with TRBJ1-1; tentative D call: TRBD1 (5 bases). V dropped 2 bases and J dropped 3 bases, with 10 bases sitting between them. The CDR3 is 14 residues long. Germline V gene data show CDR1 as MNHNY and CDR2 as SVGAGI (reference sequence). Written as DNA, the CDR3 is TGTGCCAGCAGTTACAGGGTCAGGGACACTGAAGCTTTCTTT. This gives the protein CASSYRVRDTEAFF.

The sample holds a few counts of this clone. V and J are TRBV28 and TRBJ2-2; TRBD2 aligns across 7 bases. Trimming cost V 9 bases and J 0 bases; bases outside gene matches: 10. Per germline, CDR1 MDHEN and CDR2 SYDVKM. The CDR3 has 16 residues. The CDR3 region has the DNA TGTGCCAGTATACCGGGGGGAGCTACGAACACCGGGGAGCTGTTTTTT. Translated, it gives CASIPGGATNTGELFF. Filled out from reference TRBV28 and TRBJ2-2, the complete variable domain reads DVKVTQSSRYLVKRTGEKVFLECVQDMDHENMFWYRQDPGLGLRLIYFSYDVKMKEKGDIPEGYSVSREKKERFSLILESASTNQTSMYLCASIPGGATNTGELFFGEGSRLTVL.

J is TRBJ2-1 and V is TRBV7-9; perhaps TRBD1 as D (6 bases). This CDR3 is built from 14 residues. Trimming cost V 1 base and J 8 bases, with 12 bases left between them. Germline V lookup: CDR1 SEHNR, CDR2 FQNEAQ (reference sequence). CDR3 DNA: TGTGCCAGCAGCTTAGGGACAGATGGGGATGAGCAGTTCTTC. Encoded protein: CASSLGTDGDEQFF.

CDR3 nucleotide sequence: TGTGCCAGCAGCTGGAGAGTAGAGGCCGGGGAGCTGTTTTTT. Amino acids: CASSWRVEAGELFF. The gene calls are TRBV7-2 and TRBJ2-2; D gene unclear. The CDR3 is 14 residues long. Germline lookup yields CDR1 SGHTA and CDR2 FQGNSA. V gave up 4 bases and J gave up 6 bases, with 12 bases separating them.

V and J are TRBV5-1 and TRBJ2-2; the D gene is possibly TRBD1 (6 bases). The CDR3 spans 16 residues. Germline lookup yields CDR1 SGHRS and CDR2 YFSETQ. V lost 0 bases to trimming and J lost 3 bases, with 12 bases between them. The CDR3 DNA follows: TGCGCCAGCAGCTTGGTCTCCAGGGGAGACACCGGGGAGCTGTTTTTT. Translation gives CASSLVSRGDTGELFF.

The V call is TRBV6-6, the J call TRBJ2-1; 12 bases line up with TRBD2. The germline V gene encodes CDR1 MNHNY and CDR2 SVGAGI (reference sequence). The CDR3 consists of 15 residues. Unmatched junction bases numbered 2, after V lost 2 bases and J lost 6 bases. The DNA for the CDR3 is TGTGCCAGCAGTTACCGACTAGCGGGAGTCAATGAGCAGTTCTTC. Protein: CASSYRLAGVNEQFF.

This clone was found a few times. The rearrangement joins TRBV5-5 to TRBJ2-3, with D unclear. Trimming removed 2 bases from V and 2 bases from J, with 9 bases in between. The CDR3 sequence is 14 residues long. Germline V CDR1 and CDR2: SGHKS, YYEKEE (reference sequence). The CDR3 here is CASSFVGITDTQYF. In nucleotides, the CDR3 is TGTGCCAGCAGCTTCGTAGGCATCACAGATACGCAGTATTTT.

J is TRBJ2-5 and V is TRBV29-1; D may be TRBD1 (5 bases). The germline gives CDR1 SQVTM, CDR2 ANQGSEA. CDR3 length: 14 amino acids. V lost 0 bases to trimming and J lost 3 bases, with 11 bases between them. CDR3 DNA sequence: TGCAGCGTTGAAGATCGGCAGGGCAAAGAGACCCAGTACTTC. It translates to CSVEDRQGKETQYF.